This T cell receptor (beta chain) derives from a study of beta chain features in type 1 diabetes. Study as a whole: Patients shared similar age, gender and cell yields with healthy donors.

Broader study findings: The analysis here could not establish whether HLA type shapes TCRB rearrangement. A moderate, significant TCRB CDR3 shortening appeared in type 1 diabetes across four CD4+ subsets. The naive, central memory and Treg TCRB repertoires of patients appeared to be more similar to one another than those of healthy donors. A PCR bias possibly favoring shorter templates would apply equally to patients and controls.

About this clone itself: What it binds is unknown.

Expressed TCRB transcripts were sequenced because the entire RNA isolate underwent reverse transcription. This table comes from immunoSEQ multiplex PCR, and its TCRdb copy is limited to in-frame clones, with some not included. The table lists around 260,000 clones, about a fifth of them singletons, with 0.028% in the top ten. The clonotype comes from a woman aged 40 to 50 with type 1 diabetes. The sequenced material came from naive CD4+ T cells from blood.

CDR3 nucleotides: TGTGCCAGTAGTACCTCGTCCAGGGAGACCCAGTACTTC. Translating it yields CASSTSSRETQYF. This chain joins TRBV19 and TRBJ2-5, with no clear D. Germline V gives CDR1 LNHDA, CDR2 SQIVND (reference sequence). This CDR3 comprises 13 residues. The germline V and J ends were trimmed by 4 bases and 5 bases, with 11 bases remaining between them.